The rows below give T cell receptor beta chains drawn from one sample of a study of T-cell reconstitution after alpha-beta-depleted transplantation in children. In TCRdb, the PCR reads were re-called with MiXCR into one record per CDR3 protein. The sample has 200,000 to 250,000 distinct CDR3 sequences; around 9.9% are singletons. This sample comprised PBMCs, obtained before TCRalphabeta/CD19-depleted stem cell transplant. The receptors here all came from a child younger than two with acute myeloid leukemia, due to receive a stem cell transplant. The CDR3 runs from the conserved cysteine through the conserved F or W. Each record gives: J gene, D gene, clone size, V gene, CDR3 DNA, CDR3 protein. D genes are given only for firm matches. Size is stated for part of the rows, as once, few or many counts, or as a class when the clone is expanded.

J: TRBJ2-1
D: TRBD2
size: many
V: TRBV12-3/TRBV12-4
DNA: TGTGCCAGCAGGACTAGCGGGATCAATGAGCAGTTCTTC
CDR3: CASRTSGINEQFF

J: TRBJ1-2
D: TRBD1
size: many
V: TRBV28
DNA: TGTGCCAGCAGTTCCCAGGGGGGGAGCTATGGCTACACCTTC
CDR3: CASSSQGGSYGYTF

J: TRBJ2-5
D: -
size: -
V: TRBV5-1
DNA: TGCGCCAGCAGCCCCTGGGGGGACGCCATCCAAGAGACCCAGTACTTC
CDR3: CASSPWGDAIQETQYF

J: TRBJ2-7
D: -
size: many
V: TRBV5-1
DNA: TGCGCCAGCAGCTTGCGGGGACCAGGGAACTACGAGCAGTACTTC
CDR3: CASSLRGPGNYEQYF

J: TRBJ2-2
D: -
size: many
V: TRBV20-1
DNA: TGCAGTGCTAGAGATATGGCTTCTCCAGTCGGGGAGCTGTTTTTT
CDR3: CSARDMASPVGELFF

J: TRBJ1-6
D: -
size: many
V: TRBV6-1
DNA: TGTGCCAGCAGGGTCGGGCGGAATTCACCCCTCCACTTT
CDR3: CASRVGRNSPLHF

J: TRBJ2-7
D: TRBD2
size: many
V: TRBV20-1
DNA: TGCAGTGCCACCTTTAACGGGAGGGCCAGGGAGCAGTACTTC
CDR3: CSATFNGRAREQYF

J: TRBJ1-6
D: -
size: many
V: TRBV12-3/TRBV12-4
DNA: TGTGCCAGCAGCACATATGGGGGCTCACCCCTCCACTTT
CDR3: CASSTYGGSPLHF

J: TRBJ2-1
D: TRBD2
size: many
V: TRBV7-9
DNA: TGTGCCAGCAGCTTAGAGCGGGAGCCCTACAATGAGCAGTTCTTC
CDR3: CASSLEREPYNEQFF

J: TRBJ1-5
D: -
size: few
V: TRBV6-5
DNA: TGTGCCAGCAGTTACTCGAACGTTGGGCCCCAGCATTTT
CDR3: CASSYSNVGPQHF

J: TRBJ1-1
D: -
size: few
V: TRBV7-9
DNA: TGTGCCAGCAGCTTGGCGTCGGGGGGACGGACTGAAGCTTTCTTT
CDR3: CASSLASGGRTEAFF

J: TRBJ2-7
D: -
size: -
V: TRBV29-1
DNA: TGCAGCGCCATCCCGCAGGATTCCTACGAGCAGTACTTC
CDR3: CSAIPQDSYEQYF

J: TRBJ2-7
D: TRBD2
size: many
V: TRBV5-6
DNA: TGTGCCAGCAGCTTTGGACTAGAGGACTACGAGCAGTACTTC
CDR3: CASSFGLEDYEQYF

J: TRBJ2-7
D: TRBD2
size: -
V: TRBV4-1
DNA: TGCGCCAGCAGCCAAGCCAGACTAGCGGGAGGACTCCACGAGCAGTACTTC
CDR3: CASSQARLAGGLHEQYF

J: TRBJ2-7
D: -
size: many
V: TRBV29-1
DNA: TGCAGCGTTGAGAGGGGGTACGAGCAGTACTTC
CDR3: CSVERGYEQYF

J: TRBJ1-1
D: -
size: once
V: TRBV5-1
DNA: TGCGCCAGCAGCTCGGCCTATGGGGCCGCAGAAGCTTTCTTT
CDR3: CASSSAYGAAEAFF

J: TRBJ1-5
D: -
size: many
V: TRBV7-2
DNA: TGTGCCAGCAGCTTAGCAGGGGGATGGGAGCCCCAGCATTTT
CDR3: CASSLAGGWEPQHF

J: TRBJ1-5
D: -
size: many
V: TRBV4-1
DNA: TGCGCCAGCAGCCCCTCCGCTGCGTCCGCTCAGCCCCAGCATTTT
CDR3: CASSPSAASAQPQHF

J: TRBJ1-2
D: -
size: many
V: TRBV12-3/TRBV12-4
DNA: TGTGCCAGCAGTTTAGTCCGGCATGGCTACACCTTC
CDR3: CASSLVRHGYTF

J: TRBJ2-3
D: TRBD2
size: many
V: TRBV24-1
DNA: TGTGCCACCAGTGAGTCTAGCGGGGGGCTCAGCACAGATACGCAGTATTTT
CDR3: CATSESSGGLSTDTQYF

J: TRBJ2-1
D: TRBD2
size: few
V: TRBV5-6
DNA: TGTGCCAGCAGCTTGGGGGGGACTAGCGGGATGGACAATGAGCAGTTCTTC
CDR3: CASSLGGTSGMDNEQFF

J: TRBJ2-7
D: -
size: many
V: TRBV7-2
DNA: TGTGCCAGCAGCAAGCAACAGGGCCTTGACGAGCAGTACTTC
CDR3: CASSKQQGLDEQYF

J: TRBJ2-2
D: TRBD2
size: few
V: TRBV11-2
DNA: TGTGCCAGCAGCCAAAGACGGACTAGCAGGAACACCGGGGAGCTGTTTTTT
CDR3: CASSQRRTSRNTGELFF

J: TRBJ1-2
D: TRBD1
size: many
V: TRBV5-1
DNA: TGCGCCAGCAGCTCGGGACAGGGATATGGCTACACCTTC
CDR3: CASSSGQGYGYTF

J: TRBJ2-3
D: -
size: many
V: TRBV20-1
DNA: TGCAGTGCTACGGCGGGACGAGTCACAGATACGCAGTATTTT
CDR3: CSATAGRVTDTQYF

J: TRBJ1-2
D: -
size: many
V: TRBV24-1
DNA: TGTGCCACCAGCGATCCAGAGGGTCGGTATGGCTACACCTTC
CDR3: CATSDPEGRYGYTF

J: TRBJ1-1
D: -
size: many
V: TRBV3-1
DNA: TGTGCCAGCAGGCTGGGGGAATTTGGAGCAGAAGCTTTCTTT
CDR3: CASRLGEFGAEAFF

J: TRBJ2-2
D: -
size: many
V: TRBV9
DNA: TGTGCCAGCACTCTCGGGAGCACCGGGGAGCTGTTTTTT
CDR3: CASTLGSTGELFF

J: TRBJ1-5
D: TRBD1
size: many
V: TRBV20-1
DNA: TGCAGTGCCCTGGGGAGGGGGCGTGGAGGCAATCAGCCCCAGCATTTT
CDR3: CSALGRGRGGNQPQHF

J: TRBJ2-2
D: -
size: many
V: TRBV29-1
DNA: TGCAGCGGCGCAGTCAGCAACACCGGGGAGCTGTTTTTT
CDR3: CSGAVSNTGELFF

J: TRBJ1-4
D: TRBD1
size: -
V: TRBV18
DNA: TGTGCCAGCTCACCCTGGGACAGGCGAGATGAAAAACTGTTTTTT
CDR3: CASSPWDRRDEKLFF

J: TRBJ2-7
D: -
size: many
V: TRBV12-3/TRBV12-4
DNA: TGTGCCAGCTTAGGGGAGTCGAGCGAGCAGTACTTC
CDR3: CASLGESSEQYF

J: TRBJ2-1
D: -
size: few
V: TRBV29-1
DNA: TGCAGCGTGGCCGCGGGCGGCAATGAGCAGTTCTTC
CDR3: CSVAAGGNEQFF

J: TRBJ1-1
D: -
size: -
V: TRBV11-2
DNA: TGTGCCAGCAGCCCTTACCCGGTGACTGAAACTTTCTTT
CDR3: CASSPYPVTETFF

J: TRBJ2-7
D: -
size: many
V: TRBV20-1
DNA: TGCAGTGCCCAGGTCATTTCCAGCTCCTACGAGCAGTACTTC
CDR3: CSAQVISSSYEQYF

J: TRBJ2-3
D: -
size: many
V: TRBV5-1
DNA: TGCGCCAGCAGCGAAGGACAAACCACAGATACGCAGTATTTT
CDR3: CASSEGQTTDTQYF

J: TRBJ1-1
D: -
size: many
V: TRBV29-1
DNA: TGCAGCGTTGGCGGACTGAACACTGAAGCTTTCTTT
CDR3: CSVGGLNTEAFF

J: TRBJ2-1
D: TRBD2
size: many
V: TRBV12-3/TRBV12-4
DNA: TGTGCCAGCAGTCTGTCCCCTAGCGGGAGTAGCGATGAGCAGTTCTTC
CDR3: CASSLSPSGSSDEQFF

J: TRBJ2-3
D: -
size: many
V: TRBV20-1
DNA: TGCAGTGGCGGGCAGAGCACAGATACGCAGTATTTT
CDR3: CSGGQSTDTQYF

J: TRBJ2-2
D: -
size: -
V: TRBV3-1
DNA: TGTGCCAGCAGCTCCAAGTTCCCCAGGGGGGAGCTGTTTTTT
CDR3: CASSSKFPRGELFF

J: TRBJ2-5
D: TRBD1
size: -
V: TRBV12-3/TRBV12-4
DNA: TGTGCCAGCACTTTCGGTGTCAGGGGGAGATCGGAGACCCAGTACTTC
CDR3: CASTFGVRGRSETQYF

J: TRBJ1-1
D: TRBD1
size: many
V: TRBV3-1
DNA: TGTGCCAGCAGCCAGCGACAGGGTATGAACACTGAAGCTTTCTTT
CDR3: CASSQRQGMNTEAFF